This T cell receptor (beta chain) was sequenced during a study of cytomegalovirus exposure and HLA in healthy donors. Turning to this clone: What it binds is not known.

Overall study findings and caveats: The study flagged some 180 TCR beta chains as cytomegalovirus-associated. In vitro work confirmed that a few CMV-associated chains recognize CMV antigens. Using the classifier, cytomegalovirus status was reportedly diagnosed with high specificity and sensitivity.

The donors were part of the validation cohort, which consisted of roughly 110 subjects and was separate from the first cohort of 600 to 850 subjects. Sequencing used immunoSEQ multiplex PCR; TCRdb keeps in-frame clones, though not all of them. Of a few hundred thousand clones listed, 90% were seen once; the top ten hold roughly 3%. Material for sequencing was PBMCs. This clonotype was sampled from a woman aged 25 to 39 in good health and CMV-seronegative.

CDR3 bases: TGCAGCGTTACCAAACAAGGGTGGTATGGCTACACCTTC. It is translated as CSVTKQGWYGYTF. The chain employs TRBV29-1 and TRBJ1-2; D gene ambiguous. Per the germline V gene, CDR1 is SQVTM and CDR2 is ANQGSEA. The CDR3 extends over 13 amino acids. Trimming took off 5 bases at V and 5 bases at J, with 15 bases between the two ends.